This entry lists 31 T cell receptor beta chains sequenced from one sample in a study of metastatic and nonmetastatic thyroid tumors. Thyroid surgery had not been preceded by any treatment in any patient. Using MiXCR, TCRdb reanalyzed the PCR reads. The data show 6,800 or so clones, about a third seen once. The sample was adjacent normal tissue. All receptors derive from a female donor with papillary thyroid cancer or a benign thyroid nodule (not recorded which). Some clones in this sample may be carry-over from other donors' samples.

This clone was counted only a few times. A much larger clone differs by one base, so this may be a read error. J is TRBJ2-7 and V is TRBV6-1, with TRBD2 identical over 12 bases. The CDR3 runs 16 residues. Per the germline V gene, CDR1 is MNHNS and CDR2 is SASEGT. In DNA, the CDR3 is TGTGCCAGCGGTGAAATCGGACTAGCGGGGTTCTACGAGCAGTACTTC. It specifies CASGEIGLAGFYEQYF.

As DNA, the CDR3 is TGTGCCAGCAGCCCTCTGAGGCTAGTGCGGGGGAGGAATGAGCAGTTCTTC. Protein sequence: CASSPLRLVRGRNEQFF. This chain connects TRBV11-1 to TRBJ2-1; 7 bases fit TRBD2. With V trimmed by 5 bases and J by 7 bases, 17 bases remained unmatched. Per germline, CDR1 SGHAT and CDR2 FQDESV (reference sequence). The CDR3 runs 17 residues.

V usage is TRBV20-1 and J usage is TRBJ1-2; D might be TRBD1 (5 bases). This CDR3 has 12 amino acids. Germline assignment: CDR1 DFQATT and CDR2 SNEGSKA (reference sequence). V was shortened by 6 bases and J by 5 bases, with 13 bases between the two germline ends. The CDR3 protein is CSARDGPYGYTF. The CDR3 DNA is TGCAGTGCGCGGGACGGGCCTTATGGCTACACCTTC.

This clone was recorded a few times. The gene calls are TRBV19 and TRBJ2-7; D is possibly TRBD1 (6 bases). The CDR3 has 15 amino acids. V dropped 1 base and J dropped 4 bases, with 14 bases sitting between them. Germline V gene sequence: CDR1 LNHDA, CDR2 SQIVND (reference sequence). Here the CDR3 reads CASSIAQGTRYEQYF. The CDR3 DNA reads as TGTGCCAGTAGTATAGCACAGGGAACCCGATACGAGCAGTACTTC.

With regard to this clone: Given the absence of the conserved phenylalanine or tryptophan at the CDR3 end, a read error is likely. The V call is TRBV6-1, the J call TRBJ2-5, with D possibly being TRBD1 (6 bases). The CDR3 is 12 residues long. Germline V lookup: CDR1 MNHNS, CDR2 SASEGT. Deletions cut 6 bases from V and 2 bases from J, with 7 bases between. CDR3 coding DNA: TGTGCCAGCAGGGGGGCTCAAGAGACCCAGTACCTC. Translated: CASRGAQETQYL.

This clone was counted only a few times. The chain joins TRBV28 to TRBJ1-5, with D perhaps TRBD1 (6 bases). The V end was cut by 3 bases, the J end by 4 bases, with 13 bases between. This CDR3 has 15 amino acids. Germline loops: CDR1 MDHEN, CDR2 SYDVKM. Here the CDR3 reads CASSFARGGNQPQHF. CDR3 in DNA: TGTGCCAGCAGTTTCGCCAGGGGAGGGAATCAGCCCCAGCATTTT.

The chain carries TRBV5-6 and TRBJ1-6; a weak D match, TRBD1 (6 bases). V gave up 2 bases and J gave up 10 bases, with 7 bases separating them. The germline V gene encodes CDR1 SGHDT and CDR2 YYEEEE. The CDR3 is made up of 12 amino acids. CDR3 in DNA: TGTGCCAGCAGCTTCAGGGGCTCACCCCTCCACTTT. Translation gives CASSFRGSPLHF.

This clone was seen a handful of times. This chain connects TRBV12-3 or TRBV12-4 to TRBJ2-7; a possible D gene is TRBD2 (5 bases). The CDR3 has 12 amino acids. Deletions cut 5 bases from V and 4 bases from J, with 9 bases between. The CDR3 sequence is CASSTRIYEQYF. The DNA for the CDR3 is TGTGCCAGCAGTACTAGGATATACGAGCAGTACTTC.

The count of this clone is one. The V and J genes are TRBV9 and TRBJ2-5, with D hard to call. Germline V gene sequence: CDR1 SGDLS, CDR2 YYNGEE. V shed 2 bases and J shed 5 bases, with 13 bases lying between them. The CDR3 totals 14 residues. This CDR3 is CASSVDVGVETQYF. The CDR3 DNA reads as TGTGCCAGCAGCGTCGACGTCGGCGTGGAGACCCAGTACTTC.

This clone was counted only a few times. The chain uses TRBV5-4 and TRBJ1-2; no firm D call. The germline V gene has CDR1 SGHNT and CDR2 YYREEE (reference sequence). The CDR3 has 11 residues. V shed 1 base and J shed 3 bases, with 1 base lying between them. In DNA, the CDR3 is TGTGCCAGCAGCTTGTACTATGGCTACACCTTC. Translation gives CASSLYYGYTF.

The CDR3 loop reads CSASEGTDTEAFF. The CDR3 nucleotides are TGCAGTGCTAGCGAGGGGACGGACACTGAAGCTTTCTTT. The chain joins TRBV20-1 to TRBJ1-1; the D gene is possibly TRBD1 (5 bases). Germline V lookup: CDR1 DFQATT, CDR2 SNEGSKA (reference sequence). This CDR3 has 13 residues. The ends were cut back, 3 bases at V and 3 bases at J, with 11 bases in the middle.

This clone has only a few counts. The chain has TRBV28 and TRBJ2-7; TRBD2 aligns across 9 bases. The CDR3 is 15 residues long. Trimming took 8 bases from V and 3 from J; bases not matched to a gene: 11. Germline loops: CDR1 MDHEN, CDR2 SYDVKM. CDR3 coding DNA: TGTGCCAGCCTGGAGGCTAGCGGGAATCACTACGAGCAGTACTTC. Protein: CASLEASGNHYEQYF.

By proportion, this clone is medium-sized (0.01 to 0.1%). The chain couples TRBV7-2 to TRBJ2-3; possibly TRBD2 for D (5 bases). Looked up from germline, CDR1 is SGHTA and CDR2 is FQGNSA. The CDR3 runs 14 residues. V was shortened by 6 bases and J by 2 bases, with 12 bases between the two germline ends. The CDR3 sequence: CASSPTTSTDTQYF. DNA for the CDR3: TGTGCCAGCAGTCCGACTACGTCCACAGATACGCAGTATTTT.

This clone is labeled medium-sized. The V call is TRBV3-1, the J call TRBJ2-2; D might be TRBD1 (6 bases). V was shortened by 4 bases and J by 1 base, with 13 bases between the two germline ends. The CDR3 is 16 residues long. Germline CDR1 is LGHDT and CDR2 is YNNKEL (reference sequence). DNA of the CDR3: TGTGCCAGCAGCCGGCTCCCGGGACAGAACACCGGGGAGCTGTTTTTT. This encodes CASSRLPGQNTGELFF.

The CDR3: CASSRPGRTNEKLFF. The CDR3 bases are TGTGCCAGCAGCCGTCCGGGACGGACTAATGAAAAACTGTTTTTT. The J gene is TRBJ1-4, the V gene TRBV5-8; weak D call: TRBD1 (5 bases). V lost 4 bases, J lost 2 bases, and 12 bases lay in between. The CDR3 extends over 15 amino acids. Germline CDR1 SGHTS, CDR2 YDEGEE.

This clone has more than one count but fewer than ten. The genes are TRBV7-3 and TRBJ2-1, with D possibly being TRBD2 (6 bases). Trimming stripped 0 bases from V and 6 bases from J, with 12 bases between. There are 15 residues in the CDR3. Germline V gives CDR1 SGHTA, CDR2 FQGTGA. CDR3 loop: CASSLTIGAGNEQFF. The CDR3 DNA reads as TGTGCCAGCAGCTTAACGATTGGAGCGGGCAATGAGCAGTTCTTC.

Only a few counts were recorded for this clone. The CDR3 nucleotides are TGTGCCAGCAGTTTTGGGGGGTTGGAGCCCCAGCATTTT. Protein: CASSFGGLEPQHF. The chain couples TRBV28 to TRBJ1-5, with a tentative D call TRBD1 (5 bases). The V gene's germline CDR1 is MDHEN and CDR2 SYDVKM. Trimming stripped 3 bases from V and 8 bases from J, with 11 bases between. The length of the CDR3 is 13 residues.

By frequency in the sample, this clone is large (0.1 to 1%). The V call is TRBV6-1, the J call TRBJ2-2; D is tentatively TRBD1 or TRBD2 (5 bases each). Germline V gene lookup returns CDR1 MNHNS and CDR2 SASEGT. The CDR3 length is 16 residues. V lost 6 bases, J lost 1 base, and 15 bases lay in between. CDR3 residues: CASSRQRGWNTGELFF. CDR3 sequence (DNA): TGTGCCAGCAGCCGACAGAGGGGTTGGAACACCGGGGAGCTGTTTTTT.

Details on this clone: This may stem from a read error, because a much larger clone lies one nucleotide away. This chain connects TRBV2 to TRBJ2-1, with D maybe TRBD1 (7 bases). Germline V lookup: CDR1 SNHLY, CDR2 FYNNEI. Trimming took 10 bases from V and 9 from J, leaving 19 bases between them. CDR3 size: 13 residues. CDR3 sequence: CATKGTEGGEQFF. CDR3 DNA: TGTGCCACCAAAGGGACAGAGGGGGGTGAGCAGTTCTTC.

The table lists this clone with a count of one. The chain uses TRBV20-1 and TRBJ2-2; TRBD1 matches 9 bases. CDR1 is DFQATT and CDR2 is SNEGSKA in the germline V gene (reference sequence). The junction had 10 bases not matched to a gene; V was cut back by 6 bases and J by 5 bases. CDR3 length: 15 residues. The CDR3 is CSAPRTGEGTGELFF. In DNA form, the CDR3 reads TGCAGTGCCCCCCGGACAGGGGAGGGGACCGGGGAGCTGTTTTTT.

This clone occurred a few times. A read error may produce the germline difference seen at one junction end. V and J are TRBV6-1 and TRBJ2-7; D unclear. Germline lookup yields CDR1 MNHNS and CDR2 SASEGT. There are 12 residues in the CDR3. The CDR3 nucleotides are TGTGCCAGCATCAGTGGTTCCTACGATCAGTACTTC. It translates to CASISGSYDQYF.

The V and J genes are TRBV11-2 and TRBJ2-1; D could derive from TRBD1 or TRBD2 (5 bases each). This CDR3 spans 14 amino acids. Germline V CDR1 and CDR2: SGHAT, FQNNGV. Trimming took 10 bases from V and 8 from J, leaving 21 bases between them. CDR3 residues: CATGAKDDLDEQFF. The DNA of the CDR3 is TGTGCCACCGGGGCCAAAGACGACTTGGATGAGCAGTTCTTC.

CDR3 in DNA: TGTGCCAGCAGTGAAGCGACTGAAGCTTTCTTT. The encoded protein is CASSEATEAFF. The chain joins TRBV6-1 to TRBJ1-1; D unclear. CDR3 size: 11 residues. Per germline, CDR1 MNHNS and CDR2 SASEGT. The ends were cut back, 0 bases at V and 5 bases at J, with 1 base in the middle.

This sequence joins TRBV6-6 and TRBJ2-1; possible D gene TRBD2, 5 bases. V was trimmed by 2 bases and J by 1 base, leaving 9 bases between them. The CDR3 spans 15 residues. Germline V gene sequence: CDR1 MNHNY, CDR2 SVGAGI (reference sequence). DNA for the CDR3: TGTGCCAGCAGTTACGGACTCGAATCCTACAATGAGCAGTTCTTC. It specifies CASSYGLESYNEQFF.

The rearrangement links TRBV20-1 to TRBJ2-6; D is unclear. With 0 bases removed from V and 0 bases from J, the gap between germline ends came to 15 bases. This CDR3 has 18 residues. Germline V CDR1 and CDR2: DFQATT, SNEGSKA (reference sequence). The CDR3 reads CSAREAQGLSSGANVLTF. CDR3 bases: TGCAGTGCTAGAGAGGCCCAAGGGTTGAGCTCTGGGGCCAACGTCCTGACTTTC.

The chain is built from TRBV6-2 or TRBV6-3 and TRBJ2-7; D might be TRBD1 or TRBD2, each matching 5 bases. Per germline, CDR1 MNHEY and CDR2 SVGEGT. V gave up 2 bases and J gave up 2 bases, with 10 bases separating them. The CDR3 runs to 14 residues. CDR3 amino acids: CASSYDSGAYEQYF. The CDR3 DNA sequence: TGTGCCAGCAGTTACGACAGCGGAGCCTACGAGCAGTACTTC.

This clone was picked up a small number of times. The chain links TRBV19 to TRBJ2-7, with D possibly TRBD1 on 6 matching bases. V was cut by 3 bases and J by 7 bases, with 16 bases left in between. Looked up from germline, CDR1 is LNHDA and CDR2 is SQIVND (reference sequence). This CDR3 comprises 14 residues. The CDR3 sequence is CASSMGRQVMEQYF. The CDR3, as DNA: TGTGCCAGTAGTATGGGACGACAGGTAATGGAGCAGTACTTC.

The chain employs TRBV2 and TRBJ1-1, with 7 positions matching TRBD1. The CDR3 consists of 14 residues. Germline assignment: CDR1 SNHLY and CDR2 FYNNEI. Trimming removed 7 bases from V and 3 bases from J; junction bases left unmatched: 8. CDR3 in amino acids: CASKRGGADTEAFF. The CDR3, as DNA: TGTGCCAGCAAAAGAGGGGGCGCGGACACTGAAGCTTTCTTT.

This sequence joins TRBV6-2 or TRBV6-3 and TRBJ1-1, with D possibly matching TRBD1 (6 bases). The CDR3 length is 16 residues. V lost 2 bases, J lost 0 bases, and 13 bases lay in between. Looked up from germline, CDR1 is MNHEY and CDR2 is SVGEGT. The CDR3: CASSYVRGDMNTEAFF. The CDR3 region has the DNA TGTGCCAGCAGTTACGTCAGGGGCGACATGAACACTGAAGCTTTCTTT.

This clone was seen a few times. The CDR3 does not end in the conserved phenylalanine or tryptophan, so this is likely a read error. This sequence joins TRBV28 and TRBJ1-2; unclear D gene. Trimming pared 2 bases from V and 4 bases from J, leaving 5 bases between. The V gene's germline CDR1 is MDHEN and CDR2 SYDVKM. The CDR3 spans 12 residues. The CDR3 reads CASSLRSYGYTL. The DNA of the CDR3 is TGTGCCAGCAGTTTAAGAAGCTATGGCTACACCCTC.

This clone has a count of ten or more. The sample has other DNA sequences that encode this CDR3 too. J is TRBJ1-4 and V is TRBV20-1; D may be TRBD1 (5 bases). The CDR3 is 15 residues long. Germline loops: CDR1 DFQATT, CDR2 SNEGSKA (reference sequence). Trimming cost V 0 bases and J 8 bases, with 16 bases left between them. CDR3 sequence: CSARESQDIGEKLFF. The CDR3 region has the DNA TGCAGTGCTAGAGAGTCCCAGGACATCGGCGAAAAACTGTTTTTT.